The 6 T cell receptor beta chains below all came from one sample that was sequenced in a study of T cells in Graves' hyperthyroidism and ophthalmopathy. Template material for amplifying TCR beta CDR3 regions consisted of RNA transcripts. First-round RT-PCR with HTBI primers amplified the TCR CDR3 region. MiXCR was run by TCRdb on the multiplex PCR reads, yielding one entry per CDR3 protein. Altogether approximately 570,000 distinct CDR3 sequences are present, less than 20% being singletons, with the ten largest covering over 45%. Sequenced material: blood. The receptors originated from a man aged 35 to 55 with Graves' ophthalmopathy.

There are many counts of this clonotype. This rearrangement joins TRBV6-1 to TRBJ2-7, with 8 positions matching TRBD2. The CDR3 loop spans 14 amino acids. In germline, CDR1 is MNHNS, CDR2 SASEGT. The V segment lost 6 bases and the J segment 0 bases; nucleotides outside the gene matches: 4. CDR3 residues: CASRERGSSYEQYF. The DNA for the CDR3 is TGTGCCAGCAGGGAGCGGGGGTCCTCCTACGAGCAGTACTTC.

This clonotype has only a few counts. The rearrangement links TRBV20-1 to TRBJ1-2; 9 nucleotides align to TRBD1. The length of the CDR3 is 14 residues. Germline CDR1 and CDR2: DFQATT and SNEGSKA (reference sequence). Germline trimming cut 5 bases from V and 6 bases from J; bases unmatched to any gene: 10. CDR3 DNA: TGCAGTGCTCCCTTAACAGGGGGCGCGGATGGCTACACCTTC. Translated, it gives CSAPLTGGADGYTF.

This clonotype has more than one count but fewer than ten. V is TRBV7-2 and J is TRBJ2-7, with D possibly matching TRBD2 (6 bases). CDR1 SGHTA and CDR2 FQGNSA come from the germline V gene. The CDR3 contains 13 residues. Trimming cost V 5 bases and J 7 bases, with 15 bases left between them. The CDR3 DNA sequence: TGTGCCAGCAGCCCGAGCGGGCCTAGGGAGCAGTACTTC. Translating it yields CASSPSGPREQYF. Full variable domain (remainder filled in from reference TRBV7-2 and TRBJ2-7): GAGVSQSPSNKVTEKGKDVELRCDPISGHTALYWYRQSLGQGLEFLIYFQGNSAPDKSGLPSDRFSAERTGGSVSTLTIQRTQQEDSAVYLCASSPSGPREQYFGPGTRLTVT.

This clonotype was recorded a few times. This sequence joins TRBV20-1 and TRBJ2-7; 9 nucleotides align to TRBD1. This CDR3 has 15 residues. In germline, CDR1 is DFQATT, CDR2 SNEGSKA (reference sequence). V was pared by 3 bases and J by 1 base, with 7 bases of the junction left unmatched. The CDR3 bases are TGCAGTGCTAGGGAGTGGACAGGGGTTTCCTACGAGCAGTACTTC. It encodes CSAREWTGVSYEQYF.

At least ten counts were recorded for this clonotype. The chain joins TRBV7-9 to TRBJ2-3; D is perhaps TRBD2 (5 bases). The germline V and J ends were trimmed by 5 bases and 6 bases, with 9 bases remaining between them. This CDR3 is built from 12 residues. CDR1 and CDR2 from the germline V gene are SEHNR and FQNEAQ (reference sequence). DNA of the CDR3: TGTGCCAGCAGCCCGACGGGGGATACGCAGTATTTT. Amino acids: CASSPTGDTQYF.

This clonotype was picked up a small number of times. J is TRBJ2-1 and V is TRBV20-1; TRBD1 matches 11 bases. The CDR3 has 15 amino acids. Germline loops: CDR1 DFQATT, CDR2 SNEGSKA (reference sequence). Losses at the gene ends were 1 base for V and 4 bases for J; bases not matched to a gene: 3. For the CDR3, the DNA is TGCAGTGCTAGAGCATGGGACAGGGGGTACAATGAGCAGTTCTTC. It specifies CSARAWDRGYNEQFF.